The 9 T cell receptor beta chains below were found in one sample sequenced in a study of siplizumab effects on memory and regulatory T cells. The table came from immunoSEQ multiplex PCR; TCRdb's copy has only in-frame clones and leaves some out. The data hold some 97,000 clones, with 85% to 95% observed a single time. Sequencing input: Tregs sorted from blood. These receptors came from a human donor in good health.

The J gene is TRBJ1-3, the V gene TRBV7-2; D unclear. Between the trimmed V and J ends, which lost 4 bases and 0 bases, there was a span of 13 bases. Germline CDR1 reads SGHTA; CDR2 reads FQGNSA. This CDR3 is 16 amino acids long. The CDR3: CASSWSVGASGNTIYF. CDR3 DNA sequence: TGTGCCAGCAGCTGGTCTGTGGGAGCCTCTGGAAACACCATATATTTT. Combining the CDR3 with reference TRBV7-2 and TRBJ1-3 gives the whole variable domain GAGVSQSPSNKVTEKGKDVELRCDPISGHTALYWYRQSLGQGLEFLIYFQGNSAPDKSGLPSDRFSAERTGGSVSTLTIQRTQQEDSAVYLCASSWSVGASGNTIYFGEGSWLTVV.

The V call is TRBV7-2, the J call TRBJ2-2; D is ambiguous. Germline V gives CDR1 SGHTA, CDR2 FQGNSA. This CDR3 has 12 amino acids. V gave up 2 bases and J gave up 6 bases, with 4 bases separating them. The CDR3 region has the DNA TGTGCCAGCAGCTTACTGGCCGGGGAGCTGTTTTTT. Translation: CASSLLAGELFF.

This clone occurred once. Here the CDR3 reads CSARAGNTIYF. CDR3 DNA sequence: TGCAGTGCTAGAGCTGGAAACACCATATATTTT. The V gene is TRBV20-1, the J gene TRBJ1-3; no clear D gene. Trimming left V 1 base short and J 2 bases short, with 0 bases between. The length of the CDR3 is 11 residues. CDR1 DFQATT and CDR2 SNEGSKA come from the germline V gene (reference sequence).

The CDR3 is CASSEVWGVGGQPQHF. The CDR3 DNA reads TGTGCCAGCAGTGAAGTATGGGGGGTGGGTGGTCAGCCCCAGCATTTT. J is TRBJ1-5 and V is TRBV6-1, with a weak D call TRBD1 (5 bases). The V end lost 1 base, the J end lost 6 bases, and 16 bases lay between the germline ends. This CDR3 is 16 amino acids long. CDR1 and CDR2 (germline): MNHNS, SASEGT.

This chain links TRBV30 with TRBJ1-1, with D unresolved. Trimming pared 4 bases from V and 0 bases from J, leaving 6 bases between. Germline CDR1 and CDR2: GTSNPN and SVGIG (reference sequence). The CDR3 contains 12 residues. CDR3 coding DNA: TGTGCCTGGACGGGGATGAACACTGAAGCTTTCTTT. It specifies CAWTGMNTEAFF.

The chain joins TRBV18 to TRBJ2-1; 9 nucleotides match TRBD2. Trimming took 1 base from V and 9 from J; bases not matched to a gene: 10. Germline values: CDR1 KGHSH, CDR2 LQKENI. CDR3 length equals 16 residues. Written as DNA, the CDR3 is TGTGCCAGCTCACCACGGGGGCGGGAGGGCCTCGTTGAGCAGTTCTTC. Translating gives CASSPRGREGLVEQFF.

CDR3 bases: TGTGCCAGCAGTTCACCGAACAGGGGGCTGATCTATGGCTACACCTTC. This translates into CASSSPNRGLIYGYTF. The chain recombines TRBV28 with TRBJ1-2; 9 nucleotides align to TRBD1. This CDR3 spans 16 amino acids. The ends lost 4 bases at V and 4 bases at J; junction bases unmatched: 10. Germline lookup yields CDR1 MDHEN and CDR2 SYDVKM.

V is TRBV7-9 and J is TRBJ1-1; the match to TRBD1 covers 7 bases. Unmatched junction bases numbered 5, after V lost 1 base and J lost 6 bases. CDR3 length equals 14 residues. CDR1 is SEHNR, CDR2 FQNEAQ, per germline (reference sequence). The DNA for the CDR3 is TGTGCCAGCAGCTTAGTCCAGGGGGTCGCTGAAGCTTTCTTT. Translation gives CASSLVQGVAEAFF.

The CDR3 loop reads CASSLSGRATGELFF. The CDR3, as DNA: TGCGCCAGCAGCCTCAGCGGGAGGGCCACCGGGGAGCTGTTTTTT. The genes are TRBV10-2 and TRBJ2-2; TRBD2 aligns across 10 bases. Germline trimming cut 6 bases from V and 4 bases from J; bases unmatched to any gene: 5. Germline CDR1 and CDR2: WSHSY and SAAADI. This CDR3 spans 15 amino acids.